This T cell receptor beta chain was documented in a study of T cells in tuberculosis. The time point denotes: new active TB diagnosis, blood taken before or within 7 days of starting treatment. The J segment lost 6 bases and the V segment lost 2 bases, leaving 4 bases of the junction unmatched. There are 15 residues in the CDR3. Germline V gives CDR1 SGHTA, CDR2 FQGTGA. Clones were read by immunoSEQ multiplex PCR, and TCRdb kept only the in-frame ones, dropping some. The data show about 49,000 clones, more than 90% seen once. This specimen was PBMCs, taken at tuberculosis diagnosis. The chain links TRBV7-3 to TRBJ2-3; the match to TRBD2 covers 11 bases. This TCR came from an adult with tuberculosis. The CDR3 DNA reads TGTGCCAGCAGCTTACTAGCGGGAGGTCGGGATACGCAGTATTTT. Its protein is CASSLLAGGRDTQYF.